Listed below are T cell receptor beta chains from one sample, sequenced in a study of blood T cell repertoires in COVID-19. TCRdb keeps only in-frame clones here, not all; method: immunoSEQ multiplex PCR. Of about 230,000 clones detected, roughly 83% appear once; the ten largest clones hold around 30%. The sequenced material came from peripheral blood. These receptor sequences come from a man in his forties with acute or convalescent COVID-19. Each CDR3 is given with its conserved first and last residue. The D gene is left open where the match is weak. Clone size is stated in some rows and not others, as once, few, many or a class when expanded.

V,J,D,size,CDR3,DNA
TRBV5-1,TRBJ1-6,NA,once,CASSSRQADNSPLHF,TGCGCCAGCAGCAGCCGACAGGCTGATAATTCACCCCTCCACTTT
TRBV5-1,TRBJ2-6,NA,NA,CASSTPGTGANVLTF,TGCGCCAGCAGCACGCCAGGGACTGGGGCCAACGTCCTGACTTTC
TRBV7-9,TRBJ2-5,NA,NA,CASSLVAAQETQYF,TGTGCCAGCAGCTTAGTAGCGGCACAAGAGACCCAGTACTTC
TRBV6-2/TRBV6-3,TRBJ2-1,NA,NA,CASSYPRGLISYNEQFF,TGTGCCAGCAGTTACCCGAGGGGACTTATCTCCTACAATGAGCAGTTCTTC
TRBV11-2,TRBJ1-1,TRBD1,NA,CASSQETGGTEAFF,TGTGCCAGCAGTCAAGAAACAGGGGGCACTGAAGCTTTCTTT
TRBV7-3,TRBJ1-2,NA,NA,CASSSGQNYGYTF,TGTGCCAGCAGCTCCGGACAGAACTATGGCTACACCTTC
TRBV6-1,TRBJ1-2,NA,few,CASSEAGLYGYTF,TGTGCCAGCAGTGAGGCAGGCCTCTATGGCTACACCTTC
TRBV5-1,TRBJ2-2,TRBD1,NA,CASSLVVGRGTGELFF,TGCGCCAGCAGCTTGGTGGTCGGCAGGGGGACCGGGGAGCTGTTTTTT
TRBV2,TRBJ2-7,NA,NA,CASSPQGYEQYF,TGTGCCAGCTCCCCCCAGGGCTACGAGCAGTACTTC
TRBV14,TRBJ2-7,TRBD2,once,CASSQVPASGRGEQYF,TGTGCCAGCAGCCAAGTTCCCGCTAGCGGGAGAGGCGAGCAGTACTTC
TRBV7-6,TRBJ2-3,TRBD2,once,CASSLVPAGGPDTQYF,TGTGCCAGCAGCTTAGTGCCAGCGGGAGGGCCAGATACGCAGTATTTT
TRBV18,TRBJ1-1,NA,NA,CASSPGARSTEAFF,TGTGCCAGCTCACCAGGGGCGAGGAGCACTGAAGCTTTCTTT
TRBV5-1,TRBJ1-2,NA,NA,CASSPLGGDGGRHTF,TGCGCCAGCAGCCCTTTAGGGGGGGACGGAGGGAGACACACCTTC
TRBV7-9,TRBJ1-2,TRBD1,NA,CASSHTGDRGRQGYTF,TGTGCCAGCAGCCACACTGGGGACAGGGGACGTCAGGGCTACACCTTC
TRBV7-2,TRBJ1-4,NA,NA,CASSLRANEKLFF,TGTGCCAGCAGCTTACGTGCTAATGAAAAACTGTTTTTT
TRBV11-3,TRBJ2-1,TRBD2,NA,CASSYAPAGVPTEQFF,TGTGCCAGCAGCTATGCCCCCGCGGGAGTCCCCACTGAGCAGTTCTTC
TRBV3-1/TRBV3-2,TRBJ2-3,TRBD2,NA,CASSPLTSGDYTDTQYF,TGTGCCAGCAGCCCTCTGACTAGCGGGGATTACACAGATACGCAGTATTTT
TRBV3-1/TRBV3-2,TRBJ1-5,NA,once,CASSQDRVSNQPQHF,TGTGCCAGCAGCCAAGACAGGGTTAGCAATCAGCCCCAGCATTTT
TRBV9,TRBJ2-2,NA,NA,CASSVGPSNTGELFF,TGTGCCAGCAGCGTAGGGCCTTCGAACACCGGGGAGCTGTTTTTT
TRBV4-3,TRBJ2-2,TRBD1,NA,CASSRRGPGELFF,TGCGCCAGCAGCCGCAGGGGGCCCGGGGAGCTGTTTTTT
TRBV5-1,TRBJ1-2,NA,few,CATHPGSGNYGYTF,TGCGCCACACACCCCGGGAGCGGGAACTATGGCTACACCTTC
TRBV21-1,TRBJ2-6,NA,NA,CASSKPGQGSGANVLTF,TGTGCCAGCAGCAAACCGGGACAGGGCTCTGGGGCCAACGTCCTGACTTTC
TRBV4-2,TRBJ1-6,NA,once,CASSQDSRGGLWSLSNSPLHF,TGTGCCAGCAGCCAAGATAGCCGGGGGGGGTTGTGGTCTCTTTCTAATTCACCCCTCCACTTT
TRBV30,TRBJ2-1,TRBD2,NA,CAWSTGTSAYNEQFF,TGTGCCTGGAGTACGGGGACTAGCGCGTACAATGAGCAGTTCTTC
TRBV19,TRBJ1-1,NA,NA,CASSIYLNTEAFF,TGTGCCAGTAGTATTTATTTGAACACTGAAGCTTTCTTT
TRBV19,TRBJ1-1,NA,NA,CASSMVQGNTEAFF,TGTGCCAGTAGTATGGTACAGGGCAACACTGAAGCTTTCTTT
TRBV2,TRBJ1-3,NA,NA,CASSQQQYSGNTIYF,TGTGCCAGCAGCCAACAACAATATTCTGGAAACACCATATATTTT
TRBV7-2,TRBJ2-5,TRBD1,NA,CASSQGQEETQYF,TGTGCCAGCAGCCAAGGACAGGAAGAGACCCAGTACTTC
TRBV3-1/TRBV3-2,TRBJ2-7,NA,NA,CASSIQVDSGEQYF,TGTGCCAGCAGCATACAAGTTGATTCAGGCGAGCAGTACTTC
TRBV12-5,TRBJ1-1,NA,NA,CASGFLLGGSTEAFF,TGTGCTAGTGGTTTTCTACTGGGGGGGTCGACTGAAGCTTTCTTT
TRBV12-3/TRBV12-4,TRBJ2-1,NA,few,CASQRLQRDEQFF,TGTGCCAGCCAACGCCTGCAACGGGATGAGCAGTTCTTC
TRBV9,TRBJ2-7,TRBD1,NA,CASSPTGVEQYF,TGTGCCAGCAGCCCCACAGGGGTCGAGCAGTACTTC
TRBV18,TRBJ1-2,NA,NA,CASSPSGYGYTF,TGTGCCAGCTCACCATCAGGCTATGGCTACACCTTC
TRBV11-1,TRBJ1-2,NA,NA,CATEGNYGYTF,TGTGCCACCGAGGGAAACTATGGCTACACCTTC
TRBV5-8,TRBJ2-7,TRBD1,NA,CASSTGQGSYEQYF,TGTGCCAGCAGTACGGGACAGGGATCCTACGAGCAGTACTTC
TRBV3-1/TRBV3-2,TRBJ1-6,NA,NA,CASSQGGRGSPLHF,TGTGCCAGCAGCCAAGGGGGAAGAGGGTCACCCCTCCACTTT
TRBV27,TRBJ1-3,TRBD1,few,CASVGPHRGSGNTIYF,TGTGCCAGCGTGGGACCTCACAGGGGCTCTGGAAACACCATATATTTT
TRBV19,TRBJ2-1,NA,once,CASTPVGERVPIF,TGTGCCAGTACCCCGGTCGGGGAGCGGGTGCCAATCTTC
TRBV6-6,TRBJ1-1,NA,NA,CASTQASENTEAFF,TGTGCCAGCACTCAAGCGTCGGAGAACACTGAAGCTTTCTTT
TRBV14,TRBJ2-7,TRBD1,NA,CASRMTGGNLLEQYF,TGTGCCAGCAGGATGACAGGGGGGAACCTTCTCGAGCAGTACTTC
TRBV19,TRBJ1-5,NA,NA,CASSMRGTSSLGPNQPQHF,TGTGCCAGTAGTATGCGGGGGACGTCGAGTTTGGGACCAAATCAGCCCCAGCATTTT
TRBV10-3,TRBJ2-7,NA,NA,CAISESREARDEQYF,TGTGCCATCAGTGAGTCTCGGGAAGCAAGGGACGAGCAGTACTTC
TRBV7-6,TRBJ1-4,NA,NA,CASSLARPGGKNEKLFF,TGTGCCAGCAGCTTAGCCAGGCCGGGGGGGAAAAATGAAAAACTGTTTTTT
TRBV11-3,TRBJ1-3,NA,NA,CASSLGGSGNTIYF,TGTGCCAGCAGCTTAGGCGGGTCTGGAAACACCATATATTTT
TRBV7-9,TRBJ1-2,TRBD1,once,CASSLEGGAGYGYTF,TGTGCCAGCAGCTTAGAAGGGGGCGCCGGCTATGGCTACACCTTC
TRBV30,TRBJ2-2,NA,once,CAWREPNTGELFF,TGTGCCTGGAGGGAGCCGAACACCGGGGAGCTGTTTTTT